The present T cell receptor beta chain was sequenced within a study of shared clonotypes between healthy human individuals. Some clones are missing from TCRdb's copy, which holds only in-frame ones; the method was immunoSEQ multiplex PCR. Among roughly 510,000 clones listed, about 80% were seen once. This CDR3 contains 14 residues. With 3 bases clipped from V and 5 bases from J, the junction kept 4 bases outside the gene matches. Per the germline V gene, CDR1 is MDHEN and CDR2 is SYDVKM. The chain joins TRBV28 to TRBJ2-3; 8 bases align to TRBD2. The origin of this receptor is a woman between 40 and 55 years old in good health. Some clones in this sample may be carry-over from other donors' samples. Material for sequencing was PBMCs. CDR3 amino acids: CASSFGGRLDTQYF. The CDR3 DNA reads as TGTGCCAGCAGTTTCGGCGGGAGGTTAGATACGCAGTATTTT.